This passage covers 8 T cell receptor beta chains from one sample sequenced in a study of T cells in Graves' hyperthyroidism and ophthalmopathy. Template material for amplifying TCR beta CDR3 regions consisted of RNA transcripts. The HTBI set primed first-round TCR CDR3 RT-PCR. Via MiXCR, TCRdb re-called the multiplex PCR reads, giving one row per CDR3 protein. The data show about 640,000 distinct CDR3 sequences, with under 25% seen just once and under 35% held by the top ten. The sequenced material came from blood. Receptors were obtained from a man aged 30-40 years with Graves' ophthalmopathy.

V and J are TRBV4-1 and TRBJ1-5; D gene ambiguous. Trimming took 0 bases from V and 6 from J, leaving 12 bases between them. Germline V gene lookup returns CDR1 MGHRA and CDR2 YSYEKL. This CDR3 has 15 residues. The CDR3 bases are TGCGCCAGCAGCCAAGAGCGGGCACGCGGTCAGCCCCAGCATTTT. Protein: CASSQERARGQPQHF.

This chain connects TRBV28 to TRBJ1-2; D unresolved. The CDR3 has 14 residues. Trimming took 2 bases from V and 5 from J, leaving 12 bases between them. Germline V gene data show CDR1 as MDHEN and CDR2 as SYDVKM. CDR3 coding DNA: TGTGCCAGCAGTTTAGAGCAAGGAGGATATGGCTACACCTTC. Translated: CASSLEQGGYGYTF.

This sequence joins TRBV5-1 and TRBJ1-4; D call uncertain. Trimming pared 2 bases from V and 3 bases from J, leaving 5 bases between. CDR3 length: 13 amino acids. Germline V gene data show CDR1 as SGHRS and CDR2 as YFSETQ. CDR3 sequence reads: CASSFSPNEKLFF. The CDR3 DNA is TGCGCCAGCAGCTTCAGCCCTAATGAAAAACTGTTTTTT.

This sequence joins TRBV20-1 and TRBJ1-5; D gene uncertain. CDR1 DFQATT and CDR2 SNEGSKA come from the germline V gene (reference sequence). Trimming removed 3 bases from V and 4 bases from J, with 13 bases in between. The CDR3 length is 14 residues. The CDR3: CSASSGMGNQPQHF. CDR3 in DNA: TGCAGTGCTAGTTCGGGTATGGGAAATCAGCCCCAGCATTTT.

This clonotype was observed a handful of times. The chain carries TRBV10-3 and TRBJ2-1; 8 bases are shared with TRBD2. The CDR3 is 16 amino acids. V shed 0 bases, J shed 2 bases, and the junction held 3 bases outside the gene matches. Germline V CDR1 and CDR2: ENHRY, SYGVKD. In DNA, the CDR3 is TGTGCCATCAGTGAGTCGGGGGGACTAGCCTACAATGAGCAGTTCTTC. This gives the protein CAISESGGLAYNEQFF.

This chain links TRBV29-1 with TRBJ2-3; 8 nucleotides match TRBD2. This CDR3 has 15 amino acids. The V and J ends lost 4 bases and 4 bases, in that order; junction bases with no gene match: 10. Germline lookup yields CDR1 SQVTM and CDR2 ANQGSEA. Here the CDR3 DNA reads TGCAGCGTTGTTTATAATAGCGGGACTGCAGATACGCAGTATTTT. Translated: CSVVYNSGTADTQYF.

A single count supports this clonotype. The rearrangement links TRBV6-1 to TRBJ2-1, with 10 nucleotides matching TRBD2. Germline loops: CDR1 MNHNS, CDR2 SASEGT. The CDR3 consists of 16 residues. The V gene end was trimmed by 10 bases and the J gene end by 7 bases; junction bases not matched to a gene: 16. As DNA, the CDR3 is TGTGCCATCAAGCCTCCAAAAGCGGGAGGGGGGAATGAGCAGTTCTTC. Its translation: CAIKPPKAGGGNEQFF.

V usage is TRBV19 and J usage is TRBJ2-3; TRBD2 aligns across 7 bases. Germline assignment: CDR1 LNHDA and CDR2 SQIVND (reference sequence). This CDR3 region has 12 residues. The trim removed 7 bases at V and 5 bases at J, leaving 3 bases unmatched. The CDR3 is CASTGGRDTQYF. The CDR3 region has the DNA TGTGCCAGTACCGGCGGGAGAGATACGCAGTATTTT.